Listed below are T cell receptor beta chains from one sample, sequenced in a study of blood T cell repertoires in COVID-19. Profiling relied on immunoSEQ multiplex PCR, and the TCRdb table lists in-frame clones only, not all of them. The sample has 100,000 or so clones, more than 90% seen once. Sequencing input: peripheral blood. The source is a man younger than 35 with acute or convalescent COVID-19. Each CDR3 is given with its conserved first and last residue. The order of the fields is V gene, D gene, clone size, J gene, CDR3 DNA, CDR3 protein. A D gene is named only where the DNA matches it firmly. Some rows have no size entry. The others give once, few or many, or a class for an expanded clone.

TRBV11-2,TRBD1,NA,TRBJ2-2,TGTGCCAGCAGCTTAGGTGGGACAGGGAGTAGCACCGGGGAGCTGTTTTTT,CASSLGGTGSSTGELFF
TRBV10-3,NA,NA,TRBJ1-2,TGTGCCATCAGTGAGTCACGGTATGGCTACACCTTC,CAISESRYGYTF
TRBV18,NA,NA,TRBJ1-5,TGTGCCAGCTCACAGGGGAGCAATCAGCCCCAGCATTTT,CASSQGSNQPQHF
TRBV24-1,TRBD1,NA,TRBJ1-2,TGTGCCACCAGTGGGCCCAGGACAGGGCGCTACACCTTC,CATSGPRTGRYTF
TRBV7-6,TRBD2,NA,TRBJ2-2,TGTGCCAGCAGCCTCCGGACTAGCTCGGCTTCGAACACCGGGGAGCTGTTTTTT,CASSLRTSSASNTGELFF
TRBV19,NA,NA,TRBJ2-7,TGTGCCAGTAGTATATCCAGCGGAGGTGGATACGAGCAGTACTTC,CASSISSGGGYEQYF
TRBV27,NA,NA,TRBJ2-3,TGTGCCAGCAGTGCCGTGGGAGGACCAGATACGCAGTATTTT,CASSAVGGPDTQYF
TRBV9,TRBD2,NA,TRBJ2-7,TGTGCCAGCAGCGCAAGGACTAGCGGGATGGGCGAGCAGTACTTC,CASSARTSGMGEQYF
TRBV6-1,TRBD1,NA,TRBJ2-1,TGTGCCAGCAGTGAATCAGGGGGCAATGAGCAGTTCTTC,CASSESGGNEQFF
TRBV27,NA,NA,TRBJ1-4,TGTGCCAGCAGTTTATCGGGAAGCCAGGGGCGCAAACTGTTTTTT,CASSLSGSQGRKLFF
TRBV6-5,TRBD1,once,TRBJ1-2,TGTGCCAGCAGACCTCAGGGGGCGAGCTATGGCTACACCTTC,CASRPQGASYGYTF
TRBV27,NA,once,TRBJ1-1,TGTGCCAGCAGTTTATCCCAAGACATCCGAACTGAAGCTTTCTTT,CASSLSQDIRTEAFF
TRBV19,TRBD1,once,TRBJ2-5,TGTGCCAGTAGTCAGACAGGGGGCATAGGAGAGACCCAGTACTTC,CASSQTGGIGETQYF
TRBV6-5,NA,NA,TRBJ1-1,TGTGCCAGCAGTTACACGGACCCGGGGATGAACACTGAAGCTTTCTTT,CASSYTDPGMNTEAFF
TRBV18,NA,NA,TRBJ2-2,TGTGCCAGCTCACCACGATCAAAAGGAGAGACCGGGGAGCTGTTTTTT,CASSPRSKGETGELFF
TRBV19,NA,NA,TRBJ1-3,TGTGCCAGTACCGTCAGGGAGGCGGCTGGGAACACCATATATTTT,CASTVREAAGNTIYF
TRBV3-1/TRBV3-2,TRBD1,NA,TRBJ2-7,TGTGCCAGCAGGCCGGACAGGGGGACGGGGGAGCAGTACTTC,CASRPDRGTGEQYF
TRBV20-1,NA,NA,TRBJ1-5,TGCAGTGCTAGTCCCACACTTACGACAGGACCCAATCAGCCCCAGCATTTT,CSASPTLTTGPNQPQHF
TRBV20-1,NA,NA,TRBJ2-5,TGCAGTGCTACGGGGGAGACCCAGTACTTC,CSATGETQYF
TRBV18,NA,NA,TRBJ1-1,TGTGCCAGCTCACAGATACAGAAGGAGAACACTGAAGCTTTCTTT,CASSQIQKENTEAFF
TRBV5-4,TRBD1,NA,TRBJ1-2,TGTGCCAGCAGCCCACCCTCTGGACAGGGCCTTTATGGCTACACCTTC,CASSPPSGQGLYGYTF
TRBV2,NA,NA,TRBJ1-5,TGTGCCAGCAGTGGAGACGGGAATCAGCCCCAGCATTTT,CASSGDGNQPQHF
TRBV5-6,NA,NA,TRBJ2-3,TGTGCCAGCAGCCCAGACAGTGCTAGCACAGATACGCAGTATTTT,CASSPDSASTDTQYF
TRBV20-1,TRBD1,NA,TRBJ2-7,TGCAGTGCAGACAGGGGTGACGAGCAGTACTTC,CSADRGDEQYF
TRBV7-2,NA,NA,TRBJ1-2,TGTGCCAGCACCTTACAGGGCCCTATCCTGAGCTACACCTTC,CASTLQGPILSYTF
TRBV28,TRBD2,once,TRBJ2-5,TGTGCCAGCAGCTCGAGTCCGACTAGCGCCCAAGAGACCCAGTACTTC,CASSSSPTSAQETQYF
TRBV19,TRBD1,NA,TRBJ2-7,TGTGCCAGTACCCCTGGGGCGGCAGGGGGCCCTCGGGAGCAGTACTTC,CASTPGAAGGPREQYF
TRBV24-1,TRBD1,NA,TRBJ2-1,TGTGCCACCAGTGATCCGGGACAGGGGGCGGATGAGCAGTTCTTC,CATSDPGQGADEQFF
TRBV25-1,NA,NA,TRBJ1-2,TGTGCCAGCACATCTATCAGAGGGAAGGGTGGCTACACCTTC,CASTSIRGKGGYTF
TRBV7-2,TRBD1,NA,TRBJ2-2,TGTGCCAGCAGCCCTAGTACAGGGGACACCGGGGAGCTGTTTTTT,CASSPSTGDTGELFF
TRBV6-1,TRBD2,many,TRBJ2-2,TGTGCCAGCAGTGAACTAGCGGGAAACACCGGGGAGCTGTTTTTT,CASSELAGNTGELFF
TRBV2,NA,NA,TRBJ1-2,TGTGCCAGCAGATCCCGGGGAGACACTAACTATGGCTACACCTTC,CASRSRGDTNYGYTF
TRBV5-6,TRBD2,NA,TRBJ2-7,TGTGCCAGCAGCAGGTTAGCGGGAGATAAATACGAGCAGTACTTC,CASSRLAGDKYEQYF
TRBV4-2,NA,NA,TRBJ2-7,TGTGCCAGCAGCCAAGGGCAGGACTACGAGCAGTACTTC,CASSQGQDYEQYF
TRBV4-1,NA,NA,TRBJ1-1,TGCGCCAGCAGCCCTTGGCAGGGCGGTGCCACTGAAGCTTTCTTT,CASSPWQGGATEAFF
TRBV7-9,TRBD1,NA,TRBJ1-4,TGTGCCAGCAGCGACCAGACAGGGGATAATGAAAAACTGTTTTTT,CASSDQTGDNEKLFF
TRBV6-5,TRBD2,NA,TRBJ2-3,TGTGCCAGCAGGCTCGGACTAGCGGGAGCGGATACGCAGTATTTT,CASRLGLAGADTQYF
TRBV2,TRBD1,NA,TRBJ2-6,TGTGCCAGCAGCCTACGGACAGGGGGCCCTGGGGCCAACGTCCTGACTTTC,CASSLRTGGPGANVLTF
TRBV2,TRBD1,NA,TRBJ1-2,TGTGCCAGCGGGGACAGGTATAACTATGGCTACACCTTC,CASGDRYNYGYTF
TRBV27,NA,NA,TRBJ1-3,TGTGCCAGCAGTTTTGCCAGCTCTGGAAACACCATATATTTT,CASSFASSGNTIYF
TRBV7-9,NA,NA,TRBJ2-2,TGTGCCAGGGGAGGCGGGTCGAACACCGGGGAGCTGTTTTTT,CARGGGSNTGELFF
TRBV7-6,NA,NA,TRBJ1-2,TGTGCCAGCAGCCTAGGACTGAAAAACTATGGCTACACCTTC,CASSLGLKNYGYTF
TRBV29-1,TRBD1,NA,TRBJ1-1,TGCAGCGTGACAGGGGCCACTAACACTGAAGCTTTCTTT,CSVTGATNTEAFF
TRBV6-5,TRBD1,NA,TRBJ1-1,TGTGCCAGCAGTACCGACAGGGGGGGAACTGAAGCTTTCTTT,CASSTDRGGTEAFF
TRBV5-1,TRBD1,NA,TRBJ1-1,TGCGCCAGCAGCTCCCCCCGGGGACAGCCCGCGGGCACTGAAGCTTTCTTT,CASSSPRGQPAGTEAFF
TRBV3-1/TRBV3-2,NA,NA,TRBJ1-5,TGTGCCAGCAGCCCTACCCCAGGGAGCAATCAGCCCCAGCATTTT,CASSPTPGSNQPQHF
TRBV5-1,NA,NA,TRBJ2-3,TGCGCCAGCAGCTCCCCGGGCACAGATACGCAGTATTTT,CASSSPGTDTQYF
TRBV6-5,TRBD1,NA,TRBJ2-3,TGTGCCAGCAGTTACTCGATAGGGGGCGCAGATACGCAGTATTTT,CASSYSIGGADTQYF
TRBV5-1,NA,NA,TRBJ2-2,TGCGCCAGCAGCTCCTCAGGGAGGTTCACCGGGGAGCTGTTTTTT,CASSSSGRFTGELFF
TRBV6-5,TRBD1,once,TRBJ1-4,TGTGCCAGCAGTTACGCACGGACAGGGGGCGATGAAAAACTGTTTTTT,CASSYARTGGDEKLFF
TRBV27,NA,NA,TRBJ1-2,TGTGCCAGCAGTTCCCCCCGGACGGGAAACTATGGCTACACCTTC,CASSSPRTGNYGYTF
TRBV19,TRBD2,NA,TRBJ2-7,TGTGCCAGTAGCTTAGCGGGAGTACAATCCTACGAGCAGTACTTC,CASSLAGVQSYEQYF
TRBV9,TRBD2,once,TRBJ2-3,TGTGCCAGCAGCGTAGCGGCTAGCGGGGGCTTAGATACGCAGTATTTT,CASSVAASGGLDTQYF
TRBV5-8,TRBD1,NA,TRBJ1-2,TGTGCCAGCAGCTTGGACGACAGGGGAGTGTCCAACTATGGCTACACCTTC,CASSLDDRGVSNYGYTF
TRBV5-1,TRBD2,NA,TRBJ2-7,TGCGCCAGCAGCTTGAAACTAGCGGGAGAAATTGCCTACGAGCAGTACTTC,CASSLKLAGEIAYEQYF
TRBV29-1,NA,few,TRBJ2-5,TGCAGCGTTGCGACAGGAGGTGAGACCCAGTACTTC,CSVATGGETQYF
TRBV19,NA,NA,TRBJ1-1,TGTGCCAGTAGGCTTATGACAGACACTGAAGCTTTCTTT,CASRLMTDTEAFF
TRBV14,NA,NA,TRBJ2-7,TGTGCCAGCAGCCACGAAGGCAGGAACTACGAGCAGTACTTC,CASSHEGRNYEQYF